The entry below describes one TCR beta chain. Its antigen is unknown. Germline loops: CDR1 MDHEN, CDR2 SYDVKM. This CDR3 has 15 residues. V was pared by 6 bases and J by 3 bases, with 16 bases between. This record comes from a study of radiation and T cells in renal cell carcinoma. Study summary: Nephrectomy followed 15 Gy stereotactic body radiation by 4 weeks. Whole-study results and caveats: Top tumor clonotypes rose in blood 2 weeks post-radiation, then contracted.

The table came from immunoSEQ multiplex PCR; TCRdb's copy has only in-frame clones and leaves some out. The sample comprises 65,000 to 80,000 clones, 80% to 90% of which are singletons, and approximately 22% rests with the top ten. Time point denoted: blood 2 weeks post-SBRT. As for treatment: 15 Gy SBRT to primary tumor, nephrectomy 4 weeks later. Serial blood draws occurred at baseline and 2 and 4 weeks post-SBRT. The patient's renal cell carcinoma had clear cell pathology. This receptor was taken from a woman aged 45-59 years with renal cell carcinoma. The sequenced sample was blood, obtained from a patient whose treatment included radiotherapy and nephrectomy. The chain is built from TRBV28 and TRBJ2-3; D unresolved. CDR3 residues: CASSPPNLLTDTQYF. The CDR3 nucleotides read TGTGCCAGCAGCCCGCCCAACCTATTGACAGATACGCAGTATTTT.